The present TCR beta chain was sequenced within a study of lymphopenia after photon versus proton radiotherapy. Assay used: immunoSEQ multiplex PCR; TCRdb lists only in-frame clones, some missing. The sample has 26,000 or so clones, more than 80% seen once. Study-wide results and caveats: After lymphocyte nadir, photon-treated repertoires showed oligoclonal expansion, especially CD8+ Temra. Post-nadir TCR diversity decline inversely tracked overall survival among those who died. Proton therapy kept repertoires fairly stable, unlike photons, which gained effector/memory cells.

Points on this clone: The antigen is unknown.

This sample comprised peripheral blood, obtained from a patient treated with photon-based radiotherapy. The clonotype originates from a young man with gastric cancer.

The CDR3: CASSVGRQPSLSTDTQYF. Written as DNA, the CDR3 is TGTGCCAGCAGCGTAGGAAGGCAGCCATCCCTGAGCACAGATACGCAGTATTTT. The rearrangement links TRBV9 to TRBJ2-3; D is uncertain. The CDR3 has 18 residues. V shed 0 bases and J shed 0 bases, with 17 bases lying between them. Germline CDR1 and CDR2: SGDLS and YYNGEE.